This TCR beta chain was captured by sequencing in a study of T-cell memory formation after mild COVID-19. After removal of 4 bases from V and 0 bases from J, the junction contained 4 bases not matched to a gene. The CDR3 loop spans 16 amino acids. Sample barcodes and UMIs were carried by the TCR alpha and TCR beta cDNA libraries that 5'RACE generated with constant-segment primers. TCRdb independently ran MiXCR on the 5' RACE reads; one entry per CDR3 protein. There are almost 45,000 distinct CDR3 sequences in the sample; around 6.1% occur only once, and about 0.84% lies in the top ten. This clonotype was observed many times. Its antigen is unidentified. Study-wide results and limits: The pre-infection memory compartment contained some responding clones, suggesting cross-reactive memory joined. A second wave expanding day 15 to 37 was CD4+-biased; contracting clones were balanced. Those CD4+ clones that contracted were mainly in CM and EM (CD8+ ones in EMRA).

Sequenced material: PBMCs or a T cell subset sorted from them (not recorded which). The clonotype comes from an adult who had mild COVID-19 (a few samples of this study predate the infection). Cell type and time point are not known. The V call is TRBV12-3 or TRBV12-4, the J call TRBJ2-3; 10 bases align to TRBD2. Here the CDR3 DNA reads TGTGCCAGCAGTTCGGGACTAGCGTCTAGCACAGATACGCAGTATTTT. As protein: CASSSGLASSTDTQYF.